The 4 T cell receptor beta chains below all came from one sample that was sequenced in a study of early T cells in non-severe SARS-CoV-2 infection (TCRdb year 2021). Libraries were constructed by 5' RACE. The sequencer was a NextSeq 500. The public reads were quality trimmed at Q25 with fastp and then assembled into clones with MiXCR by TCRdb, keeping productive beta chains. Every entry covers one CDR3 protein and lists the most common genes and DNA from its rows. This sample lists about 87,000 distinct CDR3 sequences; 12% to 15% were detected once. The ten most abundant clones make up under 7.5% of the sample. The sample was whole blood. Receptors originate from an adult who was a healthcare worker with PCR-confirmed SARS-CoV-2 infection or an uninfected control (not recorded which).

There are a few counts of this clonotype. The chain links TRBV28 to TRBJ2-2; 12 bases are a match to TRBD2. In germline, CDR1 is MDHEN, CDR2 SYDVKM. The ends lost 6 bases at V and 3 bases at J; junction bases unmatched: 5. The CDR3 has 16 residues. The CDR3, as DNA: TGTGCCAGCAGCCCGACTAGCGGGGGCGACACCGGGGAGCTGTTTTTT. It yields the protein CASSPTSGGDTGELFF.

The genes are TRBV29-1 and TRBJ1-5, with a possible D match to TRBD1 (6 bases). Trimming took 7 bases from V and 5 from J, leaving 12 bases between them. The CDR3 extends over 12 amino acids. Germline V gene lookup returns CDR1 SQVTM and CDR2 ANQGSEA. The CDR3 reads CSAGGADQPQHF. In DNA, the CDR3 is TGCAGCGCCGGGGGCGCGGATCAGCCCCAGCATTTT.

In the case of this clonotype: Possible read error: a much larger clone is one base away. The chain combines TRBV11-2 with TRBJ1-4; D perhaps matches TRBD1 (5 bases). The CDR3 loop spans 15 amino acids. Between the trimmed V and J ends, which lost 5 bases and 8 bases, there was a span of 18 bases. Germline loops: CDR1 SGHAT, CDR2 FQNNGV. The CDR3, as DNA: TGTGCCAGCAGCCATCAGGGAGGAGGAAGAGAAAAACTGTTTTTT. It yields the protein CASSHQGGGREKLFF.

This clonotype appeared a few times. This chain links TRBV3-1 with TRBJ2-3; possible D gene TRBD2, 5 bases. Trimming took off 5 bases at V and 3 bases at J, with 12 bases between the two ends. The CDR3 is made up of 14 amino acids. Looked up from germline, CDR1 is LGHDT and CDR2 is YNNKEL (reference sequence). As DNA, the CDR3 is TGTGCCAGCAGCAGATCGGGGAGAACAGATACGCAGTATTTT. Translating gives CASSRSGRTDTQYF.